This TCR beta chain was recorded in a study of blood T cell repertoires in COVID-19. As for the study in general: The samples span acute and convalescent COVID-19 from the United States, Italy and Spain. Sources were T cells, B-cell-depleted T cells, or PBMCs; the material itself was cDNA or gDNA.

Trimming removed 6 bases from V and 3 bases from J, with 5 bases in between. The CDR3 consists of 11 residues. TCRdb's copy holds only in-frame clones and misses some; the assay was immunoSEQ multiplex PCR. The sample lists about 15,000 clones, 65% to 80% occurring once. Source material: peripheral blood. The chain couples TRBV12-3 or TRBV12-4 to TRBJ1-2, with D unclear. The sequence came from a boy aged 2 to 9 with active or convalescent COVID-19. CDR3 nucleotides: TGTGCCAGCAGCCCCGACTATGGCTACACCTTC. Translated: CASSPDYGYTF.